These 20 T cell receptor beta chains share one sample of origin, sequenced in a study of Ad26.COV2.S vaccination and SARS-CoV-2 variants. Documented treatment: around 19 received Ad26.COV2.S at low or high dose, single or two shots; several received placebo; per-sample allocation not given. Day 63 after the first vaccine or placebo injection was the time point for sampling. Clones were sequenced by immunoSEQ multiplex PCR, and TCRdb holds only the in-frame ones, with some missing. The sample has about 420,000 clones, roughly 90% seen once; the top ten hold roughly 4%. The sample in question was peripheral blood, obtained in a trial of Ad26.COV2.S vaccine versus placebo. Every receptor here comes from a person between 18 and 65 years old who received the Ad26.COV2.S COVID-19 vaccine or a placebo.

The chain joins TRBV25-1 to TRBJ2-7; tentatively, D is TRBD1 (6 bases). The germline gives CDR1 MGHDK, CDR2 SYGVNS. The CDR3 spans 15 residues. Trimming stripped 3 bases from V and 0 bases from J, with 12 bases between. The CDR3 sequence: CASSDSWGRSYEQYF. In nucleotides, the CDR3 is TGTGCCAGCAGTGACAGCTGGGGGCGCTCCTACGAGCAGTACTTC.

The chain joins TRBV21-1 to TRBJ1-6. TRBV21-1 represents a pseudogene. This CDR3 spans 15 amino acids. CDR3 region: CASSKGSSYNSPLHF. The CDR3 region has the DNA TGTGCCAGCAGCAAAGGGAGCTCCTATAATTCACCCCTCCACTTT.

About this clone itself: Its ends do not fully match the called genes, so a read error is possible. The sample has other DNA sequences that encode this CDR3 too. The rearrangement joins TRBV12-3 or TRBV12-4 to TRBJ2-1; D is undetermined. The length of the CDR3 is 11 residues. CDR3 sequence reads: CASSAYDEQFF. CDR3 DNA: TGTGCCAGCAGCGCCTACGATGAGCAGTTCTTC.

The rearrangement uses TRBV4-3 and TRBJ2-3, with TRBD2 identical over 8 bases. This CDR3 region has 15 residues. V was clipped by 4 bases and J by 2 bases; unmatched bases: 5. Germline V gene sequence: CDR1 LGHNA, CDR2 YSLEER. CDR3 coding DNA: TGCGCCAGCAGCCGGGTAGCGGGGACCACAGATACGCAGTATTTT. This translates into CASSRVAGTTDTQYF.

This rearrangement joins TRBV6-6 to TRBJ2-1; D call uncertain. This CDR3 is built from 12 residues. Trimming removed 6 bases at V and 6 bases at J, with 9 bases between. Per the germline V gene, CDR1 is MNHNY and CDR2 is SVGAGI (reference sequence). The CDR3 here is CASSLFGNEQFF. The DNA for the CDR3 is TGTGCCAGCAGCCTCTTCGGCAATGAGCAGTTCTTC.

The chain is built from TRBV7-2 and TRBJ2-5, with 8 bases lining up with TRBD2. CDR3 length equals 17 residues. CDR1 is SGHTA and CDR2 is FQGNSA in the germline V gene. The junction had 13 bases not matched to a gene; V was cut back by 1 base and J by 6 bases. In nucleotides, the CDR3 is TGTGCCAGCAGCTTAGGGAGTCAACGGGGGGGTAGGAAGACCCAGTACTTC. Amino acid sequence: CASSLGSQRGGRKTQYF.

The chain is built from TRBV30 and TRBJ1-1, with D uncertain. The V and J ends lost 5 bases and 0 bases respectively, with 10 bases between them. CDR1 and CDR2 from the germline V gene are GTSNPN and SVGIG (reference sequence). This CDR3 is 13 amino acids long. CDR3: CAWLGQLNTEAFF. The CDR3 region has the DNA TGTGCCTGGTTAGGGCAGCTGAACACTGAAGCTTTCTTT.

The chain has TRBV5-1 and TRBJ2-3; 10 bases are shared with TRBD1. V shed 5 bases, J shed 4 bases, and the junction held 10 bases outside the gene matches. The CDR3 extends over 16 amino acids. Germline V gene lookup returns CDR1 SGHRS and CDR2 YFSETQ. CDR3 DNA sequence: TGCGCCAGCAGTCCTGCGGGGGACAGGGGCGCAGATACGCAGTATTTT. This sequence encodes CASSPAGDRGADTQYF.

The chain combines TRBV5-1 with TRBJ1-1; D may be TRBD1 (6 bases). This CDR3 is 14 amino acids long. Trimming took off 6 bases at V and 7 bases at J, with 19 bases between the two ends. CDR1 SGHRS and CDR2 YFSETQ come from the germline V gene. This CDR3 reads CASTPQGTPYEAFF. The CDR3 DNA reads TGCGCCAGCACTCCTCAGGGGACACCGTATGAAGCTTTCTTT. Looking up the rest from reference TRBV5-1 and TRBJ1-1 gives the full variable domain: KAGVTQTPRYLIKTRGQQVTLSCSPISGHRSVSWYQQTPGQGLQFLFEYFSETQRNKGNFPGRFSGRQFSNSRSEMNVSTLELGDSALYLCASTPQGTPYEAFFGQGTRLTVV.

The V gene is TRBV7-2, the J gene TRBJ2-5; 9 nucleotides match TRBD2. CDR1 and CDR2 (germline): SGHTA, FQGNSA. V gave up 5 bases and J gave up 5 bases; unmatched junction bases: 12. The CDR3 covers 16 residues. The CDR3 loop reads CASSPGRGGVEETQYF. In DNA form, the CDR3 reads TGTGCCAGCAGCCCCGGTCGCGGGGGGGTGGAGGAGACCCAGTACTTC. The variable domain in full, with the rest retrieved from reference TRBV7-2 and TRBJ2-5, is GAGVSQSPSNKVTEKGKDVELRCDPISGHTALYWYRQSLGQGLEFLIYFQGNSAPDKSGLPSDRFSAERTGGSVSTLTIQRTQQEDSAVYLCASSPGRGGVEETQYFGPGTRLLVL.

The V and J genes are TRBV19 and TRBJ2-3, with 11 bases aligning to TRBD1. The V and J ends lost 3 bases and 4 bases, in that order; junction bases with no gene match: 6. Germline loops: CDR1 LNHDA, CDR2 SQIVND (reference sequence). CDR3 size: 16 residues. This CDR3 reads CASSIRTGGSPDTQYF. The CDR3 DNA sequence: TGTGCCAGTAGTATTCGGACAGGGGGCTCGCCAGATACGCAGTATTTT.

This rearrangement joins TRBV30 to TRBJ2-1; D uncertain. CDR1 and CDR2 (germline): GTSNPN, SVGIG (reference sequence). This CDR3 spans 12 amino acids. Between the trimmed V and J ends, which lost 2 bases and 8 bases, there was a span of 10 bases. The CDR3 reads CAWSLRWHEQFF. As DNA, the CDR3 is TGTGCCTGGAGTCTGCGGTGGCATGAGCAGTTCTTC.

The rearrangement links TRBV15 to TRBJ1-6; 10 nucleotides line up with TRBD1. V shed 5 bases and J 10 bases; nucleotides not matched to a gene: 5. In germline, CDR1 is LNHNV, CDR2 YYDKDF (reference sequence). This CDR3 contains 14 residues. The CDR3 sequence is CATSYRDRGSPLHF. DNA of the CDR3: TGTGCCACCAGCTACCGGGACAGGGGATCACCCCTCCACTTT.

The J gene is TRBJ1-6, the V gene TRBV9; TRBD1 might be the D (5 bases). V was clipped by 4 bases and J by 0 bases, with 20 bases between them. The CDR3 is 19 amino acids. The germline CDR1 and CDR2 sequences are SGDLS and YYNGEE. The CDR3 DNA is TGTGCCAGCAGCCTGAGTGGGGGGGTCCAAAGCTCCTATAATTCACCCCTCCACTTT. It translates to CASSLSGGVQSSYNSPLHF.

This chain links TRBV7-9 with TRBJ2-7; 7 nucleotides match TRBD2. V dropped 5 bases and J dropped 6; count of bases not matched to a gene: 4. Per the germline V gene, CDR1 is SEHNR and CDR2 is FQNEAQ (reference sequence). This CDR3 has 12 residues. The CDR3 DNA is TGTGCCAGCAGCCCGCCTAGCGGCGAGCAGTACTTC. It codes for CASSPPSGEQYF.

This sequence joins TRBV7-2 and TRBJ1-1; D call uncertain. Germline-derived CDR1 and CDR2 are SGHTA and FQGNSA. V was clipped by 1 base and J by 1 base, with 4 bases between them. The CDR3 covers 13 residues. The CDR3: CASSLGTNTEAFF. In DNA form, the CDR3 reads TGTGCCAGCAGCTTAGGGACGAACACTGAAGCTTTCTTT. The full variable domain, completed using reference TRBV7-2 and TRBJ1-1, is GAGVSQSPSNKVTEKGKDVELRCDPISGHTALYWYRQSLGQGLEFLIYFQGNSAPDKSGLPSDRFSAERTGGSVSTLTIQRTQQEDSAVYLCASSLGTNTEAFFGQGTRLTVV.

There are a few counts of this clone. The gene calls are TRBV24-1 and TRBJ1-2; 11 positions match TRBD1. The CDR3 consists of 15 residues. Germline V gene sequence: CDR1 KGHDR, CDR2 SFDVKD. Unmatched junction bases numbered 6, after V lost 7 bases and J lost 3 bases. The CDR3 region is CATRGVGQGDYGYTF. In nucleotides, the CDR3 is TGTGCCACCAGAGGGGTGGGACAGGGGGACTATGGCTACACCTTC.

The CDR3 DNA is TGTGCCTGGAGGAGGGAGAGAGATACGCAGTATTTT. Translated, it gives CAWRRERDTQYF. The V and J genes are TRBV30 and TRBJ2-3, with D possibly TRBD2 on 5 matching bases. The CDR3 is made up of 12 amino acids. Germline V CDR1 and CDR2: GTSNPN, SVGIG (reference sequence). V was pared by 3 bases and J by 5 bases, with 9 bases between.

The V and J genes are TRBV7-9 and TRBJ2-1; TRBD1 matches 7 bases. This CDR3 region has 16 residues. Losses at the gene ends were 5 bases for V and 8 bases for J; bases not matched to a gene: 15. Germline CDR1 is SEHNR and CDR2 is FQNEAQ (reference sequence). This CDR3 is CASSATTGASLHEQFF. The CDR3 region has the DNA TGTGCCAGCAGCGCAACAACAGGGGCCTCTCTGCATGAGCAGTTCTTC. The full variable domain, with the rest looked up from reference TRBV7-9 and TRBJ2-1, is DTGVSQNPRHKITKRGQNVTFRCDPISEHNRLYWYRQTLGQGPEFLTYFQNEAQLEKSRLLSDRFSAERPKGSFSTLEIQRTEQGDSAMYLCASSATTGASLHEQFFGPGTRLTVL.

The V call is TRBV7-2, the J call TRBJ2-6, with 7 nucleotides matching TRBD2. The germline V gene encodes CDR1 SGHTA and CDR2 FQGNSA. The CDR3 sequence is 16 residues long. With 3 bases clipped from V and 4 bases from J, the junction kept 6 bases outside the gene matches. The CDR3 DNA reads as TGTGCCAGCAGCTTGAGGGGAGGGACCGGGGCCAACGTCCTGACTTTC. Its translation: CASSLRGGTGANVLTF.